Detailed here is one T cell receptor (beta chain). V shed 10 bases, J shed 6 bases, and the junction held 6 bases outside the gene matches. The germline V gene has CDR1 MNHNY and CDR2 SVGAGI (reference sequence). This CDR3 has 12 amino acids. The data were obtained in a study of T cell repertoires in cytomegalovirus infection. As for the study in general: Public TCR beta signature analysis indicated the presence of both CMV infection and matching HLA type.

TCRdb reprocessed the reads via MiXCR and lists one record per CDR3 protein. The top ten clones hold approximately 4.7% of a sample with a few hundred thousand distinct CDR3 sequences, around 9.5% of them seen once. Material for sequencing was PBMCs. This clonotype was sampled from a human donor in good health (CMV status not recorded). Some clones in this sample may be carry-over from other donors' samples. The chain couples TRBV6-6 to TRBJ2-4; TRBD1 aligns across 7 bases. The CDR3 loop is CATQGQTNIQYF. As DNA, the CDR3 is TGTGCCACCCAGGGACAGACAAACATTCAGTACTTC.